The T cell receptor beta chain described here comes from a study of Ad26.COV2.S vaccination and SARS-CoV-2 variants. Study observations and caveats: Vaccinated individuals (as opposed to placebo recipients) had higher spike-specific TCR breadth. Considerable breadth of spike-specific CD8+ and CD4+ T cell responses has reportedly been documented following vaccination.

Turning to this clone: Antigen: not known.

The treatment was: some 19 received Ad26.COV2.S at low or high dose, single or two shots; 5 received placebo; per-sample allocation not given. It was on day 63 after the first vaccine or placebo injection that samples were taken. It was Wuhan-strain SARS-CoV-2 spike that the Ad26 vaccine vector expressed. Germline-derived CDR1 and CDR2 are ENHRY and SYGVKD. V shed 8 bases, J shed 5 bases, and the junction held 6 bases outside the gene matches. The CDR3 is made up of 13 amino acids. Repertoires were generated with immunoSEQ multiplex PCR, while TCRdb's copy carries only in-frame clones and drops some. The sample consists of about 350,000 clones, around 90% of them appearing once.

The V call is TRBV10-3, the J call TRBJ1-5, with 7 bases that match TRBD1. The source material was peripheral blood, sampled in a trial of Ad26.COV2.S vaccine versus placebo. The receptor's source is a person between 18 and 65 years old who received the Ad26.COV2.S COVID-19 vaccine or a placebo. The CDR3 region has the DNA TGTGCCATCGGCACGCAGGGGGATCAGCCCCAGCATTTT. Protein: CAIGTQGDQPQHF.